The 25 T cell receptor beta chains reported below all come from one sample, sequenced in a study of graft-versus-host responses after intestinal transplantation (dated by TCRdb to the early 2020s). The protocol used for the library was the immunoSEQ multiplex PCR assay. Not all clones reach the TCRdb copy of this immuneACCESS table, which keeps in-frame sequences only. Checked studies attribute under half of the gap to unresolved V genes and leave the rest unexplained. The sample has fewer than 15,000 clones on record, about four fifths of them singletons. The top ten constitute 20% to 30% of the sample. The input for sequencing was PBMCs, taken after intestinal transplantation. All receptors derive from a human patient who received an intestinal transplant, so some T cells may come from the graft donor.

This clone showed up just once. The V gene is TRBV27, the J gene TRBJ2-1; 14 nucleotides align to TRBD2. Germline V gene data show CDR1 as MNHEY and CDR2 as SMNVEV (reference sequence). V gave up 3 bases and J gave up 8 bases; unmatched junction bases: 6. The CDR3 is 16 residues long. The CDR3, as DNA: TGTGCCAGCAGTTTCGGGGGACTAGCGGGAGAGGATGAGCAGTTCTTC. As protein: CASSFGGLAGEDEQFF.

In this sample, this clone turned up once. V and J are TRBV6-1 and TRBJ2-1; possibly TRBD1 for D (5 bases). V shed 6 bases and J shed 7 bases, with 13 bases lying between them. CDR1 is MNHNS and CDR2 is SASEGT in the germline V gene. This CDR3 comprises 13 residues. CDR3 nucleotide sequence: TGTGCCAGCAGACAACCAGGGATGAATGAGCAGTTCTTC. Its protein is CASRQPGMNEQFF.

CDR3 sequence (DNA): TGTGCCAGCAGCCCTTCGGGGGGAACCGCAAAACTGTTTTTT. Translating gives CASSPSGGTAKLFF. The chain employs TRBV6-5 and TRBJ1-4, with D possibly matching TRBD1 (5 bases). CDR1 and CDR2 (germline): MNHEY, SVGAGI. The ends were cut back, 6 bases at V and 10 bases at J, with 18 bases in the middle. The CDR3 is 14 amino acids.

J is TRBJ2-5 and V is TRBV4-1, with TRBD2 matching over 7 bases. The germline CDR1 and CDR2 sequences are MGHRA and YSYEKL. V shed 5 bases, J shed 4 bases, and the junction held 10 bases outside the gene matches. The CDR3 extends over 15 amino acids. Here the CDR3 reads CASSDLEGGRETQYF. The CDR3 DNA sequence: TGCGCCAGCAGCGACCTTGAGGGCGGGAGAGAGACCCAGTACTTC.

The CDR3 spells CASSPGDRGQETQYF. Here the CDR3 DNA reads TGCGCCAGCAGCCCAGGGGACAGGGGTCAAGAGACCCAGTACTTC. The V and J genes are TRBV5-1 and TRBJ2-5; 10 nucleotides agree with TRBD1. CDR3 length: 15 amino acids. Germline CDR1 is SGHRS and CDR2 is YFSETQ. Unmatched junction bases numbered 5, after V lost 4 bases and J lost 2 bases.

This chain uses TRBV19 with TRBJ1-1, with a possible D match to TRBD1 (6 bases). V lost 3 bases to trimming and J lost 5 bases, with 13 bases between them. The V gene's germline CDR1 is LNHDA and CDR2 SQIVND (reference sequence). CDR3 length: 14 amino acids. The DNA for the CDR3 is TGTGCCAGTAGTATCGTCAAGGGGGGTACTGAAGCTTTCTTT. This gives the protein CASSIVKGGTEAFF.

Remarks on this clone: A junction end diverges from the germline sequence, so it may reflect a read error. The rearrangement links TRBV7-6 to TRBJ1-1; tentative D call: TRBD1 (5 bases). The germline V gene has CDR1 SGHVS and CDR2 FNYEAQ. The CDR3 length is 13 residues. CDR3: CTSSQGPNTEAFF. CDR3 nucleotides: TGTACCAGCAGCCAGGGACCGAACACTGAAGCTTTCTTT.

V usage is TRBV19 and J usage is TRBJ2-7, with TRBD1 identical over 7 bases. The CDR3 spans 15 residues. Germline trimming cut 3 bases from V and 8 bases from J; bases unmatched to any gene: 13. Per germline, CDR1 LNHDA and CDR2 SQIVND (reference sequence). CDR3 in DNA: TGTGCCAGTAGTATCCCAAATACTCACAGGGGCCAGCAGTACTTC. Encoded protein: CASSIPNTHRGQQYF. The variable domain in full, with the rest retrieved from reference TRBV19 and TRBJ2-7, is DGGITQSPKYLFRKEGQNVTLSCEQNLNHDAMYWYRQDPGQGLRLIYYSQIVNDFQKGDIAEGYSVSREKKESFPLTVTSAQKNPTAFYLCASSIPNTHRGQQYFGPGTRLTVT.

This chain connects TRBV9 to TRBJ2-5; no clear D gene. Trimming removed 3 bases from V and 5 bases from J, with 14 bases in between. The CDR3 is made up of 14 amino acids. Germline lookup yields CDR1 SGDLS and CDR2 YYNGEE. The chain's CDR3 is CASSAQSLGETQYF. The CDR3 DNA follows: TGTGCCAGCAGCGCCCAGTCACTCGGGGAGACCCAGTACTTC.

CDR3 coding DNA: TGTGCCAGCAGCCCCCGTTATGGCTACACCTTC. Its protein is CASSPRYGYTF. This chain joins TRBV6-6 and TRBJ1-2; D ambiguous. Germline CDR1 MNHNY, CDR2 SVGAGI (reference sequence). The CDR3 is 11 residues long. V shed 6 bases and J shed 5 bases, with 7 bases lying between them.

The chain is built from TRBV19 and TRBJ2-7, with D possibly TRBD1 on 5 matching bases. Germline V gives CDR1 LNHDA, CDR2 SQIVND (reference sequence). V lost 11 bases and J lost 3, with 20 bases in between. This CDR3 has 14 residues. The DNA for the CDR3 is TGTGCCGCGACCCAGGGCCTAGGTGGCTACGAGCAGTACTTC. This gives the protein CAATQGLGGYEQYF.

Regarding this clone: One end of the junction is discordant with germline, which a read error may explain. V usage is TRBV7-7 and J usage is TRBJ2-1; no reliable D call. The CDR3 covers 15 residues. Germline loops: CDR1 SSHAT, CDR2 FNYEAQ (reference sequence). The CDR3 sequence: CASSLGQASYNEQFF. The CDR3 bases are TGTGCTAGCAGCTTAGGGCAGGCCTCCTACAATGAGCAGTTCTTC.

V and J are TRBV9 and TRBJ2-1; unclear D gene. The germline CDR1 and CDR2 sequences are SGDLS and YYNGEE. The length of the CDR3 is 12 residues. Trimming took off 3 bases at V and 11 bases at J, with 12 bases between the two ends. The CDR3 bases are TGTGCCAGCAGCGATATGACAAATCAGCAGTTCTTC. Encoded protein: CASSDMTNQQFF.

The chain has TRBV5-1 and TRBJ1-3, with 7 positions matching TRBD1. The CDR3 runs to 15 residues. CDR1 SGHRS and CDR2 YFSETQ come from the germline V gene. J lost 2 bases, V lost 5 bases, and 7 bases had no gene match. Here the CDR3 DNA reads TGCGCCAGCAGTGTTACCGGACAGGCTGGAAACACCATATATTTT. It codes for CASSVTGQAGNTIYF.

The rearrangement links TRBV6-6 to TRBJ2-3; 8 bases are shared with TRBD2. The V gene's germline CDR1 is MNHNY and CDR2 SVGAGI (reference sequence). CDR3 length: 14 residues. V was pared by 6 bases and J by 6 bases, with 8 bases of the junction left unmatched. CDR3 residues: CASSLGLVQDTQYF. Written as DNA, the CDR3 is TGTGCCAGCAGCCTGGGACTAGTCCAGGATACGCAGTATTTT.

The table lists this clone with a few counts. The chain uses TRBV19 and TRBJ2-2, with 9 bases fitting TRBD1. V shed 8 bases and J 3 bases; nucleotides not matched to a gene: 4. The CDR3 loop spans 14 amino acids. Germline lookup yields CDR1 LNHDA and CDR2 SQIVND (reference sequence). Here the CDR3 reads CASLGTGYTGELFF. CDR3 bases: TGTGCCAGTTTGGGGACAGGGTACACCGGGGAGCTGTTTTTT.

The chain's CDR3 is CASSRAVTGELFF. CDR3 DNA: TGCGCCAGCAGTCGGGCAGTCACCGGGGAGCTGTTTTTT. The rearrangement joins TRBV10-1 to TRBJ2-2; no definite D call. Germline CDR1 reads WNHNN; CDR2 reads SYGVQD (reference sequence). The CDR3 runs to 13 residues. Trimming shortened V by 5 bases and J by 4 bases, and 8 bases separated the two germline ends.

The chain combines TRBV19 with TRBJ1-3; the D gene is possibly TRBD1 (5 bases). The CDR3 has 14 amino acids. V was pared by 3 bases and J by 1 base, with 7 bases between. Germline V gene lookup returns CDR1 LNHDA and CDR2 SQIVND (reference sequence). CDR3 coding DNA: TGTGCCAGTAGTATCGGGGGGTCTGGAAACACCATATATTTT. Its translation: CASSIGGSGNTIYF.

Here the CDR3 reads CASRPSLASIEQYF. DNA for the CDR3: TGCGCCAGCAGACCATCGTTGGCCTCCATCGAGCAGTACTTC. The chain couples TRBV5-1 to TRBJ2-7; no definite D call. The CDR3 loop spans 14 amino acids. Per the germline V gene, CDR1 is SGHRS and CDR2 is YFSETQ. The ends were cut back, 5 bases at V and 6 bases at J, with 18 bases in the middle.

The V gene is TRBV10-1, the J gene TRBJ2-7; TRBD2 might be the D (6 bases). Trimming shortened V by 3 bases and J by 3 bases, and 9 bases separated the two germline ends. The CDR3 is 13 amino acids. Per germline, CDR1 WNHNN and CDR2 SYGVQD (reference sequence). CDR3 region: CASSEGLYYEQYF. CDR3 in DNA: TGCGCCAGCAGTGAAGGACTATACTACGAGCAGTACTTC.

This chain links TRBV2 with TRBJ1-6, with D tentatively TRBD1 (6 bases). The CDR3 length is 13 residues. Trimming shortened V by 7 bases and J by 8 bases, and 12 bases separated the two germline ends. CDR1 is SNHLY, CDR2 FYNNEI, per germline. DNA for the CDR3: TGTGCCAGCAAGCGGGACATCTATTCACCCCTCCACTTT. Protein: CASKRDIYSPLHF.

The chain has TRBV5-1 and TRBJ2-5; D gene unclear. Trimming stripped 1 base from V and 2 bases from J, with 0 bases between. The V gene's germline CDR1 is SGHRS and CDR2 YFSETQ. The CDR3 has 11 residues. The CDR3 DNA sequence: TGCGCCAGCAGCTTGCAAGAGACCCAGTACTTC. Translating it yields CASSLQETQYF.

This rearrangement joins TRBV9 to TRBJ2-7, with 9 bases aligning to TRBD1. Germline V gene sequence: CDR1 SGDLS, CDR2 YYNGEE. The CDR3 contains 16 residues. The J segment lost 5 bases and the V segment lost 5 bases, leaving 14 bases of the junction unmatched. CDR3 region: CASSPRGTGIPNEQYF. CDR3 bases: TGTGCCAGCAGTCCGAGGGGGACAGGGATCCCGAACGAGCAGTACTTC.

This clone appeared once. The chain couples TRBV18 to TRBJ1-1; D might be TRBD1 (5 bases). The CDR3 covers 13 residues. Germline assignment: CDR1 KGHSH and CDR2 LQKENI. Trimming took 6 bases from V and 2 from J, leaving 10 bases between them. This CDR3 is CASSYTGNTEAFF. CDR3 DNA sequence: TGTGCCAGCTCCTATACAGGTAACACTGAAGCTTTCTTT.

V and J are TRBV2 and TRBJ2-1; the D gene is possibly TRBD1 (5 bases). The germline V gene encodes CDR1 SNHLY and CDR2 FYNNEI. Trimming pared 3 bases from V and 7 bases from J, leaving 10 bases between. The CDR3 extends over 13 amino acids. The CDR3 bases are TGTGCCAGCAGTGAGACAGTATGGAATGAGCAGTTCTTC. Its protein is CASSETVWNEQFF.